These 4 T cell receptor beta chains were all obtained from the same sample, sequenced in a study of T cells in localized non-small cell lung cancer. Clones were sequenced by immunoSEQ multiplex PCR, and TCRdb holds only the in-frame ones, with some missing. Of around 2,800 clones listed, under 30% are singletons. Sample: lung tumor tissue, taken before any cancer treatment. The source of these receptors is a woman between 35 and 70 years old with stage III lung adenocarcinoma.

This chain uses TRBV19 with TRBJ2-5; D could derive from TRBD1 or TRBD2 (6 bases each). This CDR3 is built from 14 residues. Germline V CDR1 and CDR2: LNHDA, SQIVND (reference sequence). V dropped 4 bases and J dropped 5 bases, with 14 bases sitting between them. The DNA for the CDR3 is TGTGCCAGTAGTACCCGTGGGGGGCTTGAGACCCAGTACTTC. Its protein is CASSTRGGLETQYF.

This clone was picked up a small number of times. A read error may account for a junction end that differs from germline. The V and J genes are TRBV6-8 and TRBJ2-5; D call uncertain. Germline loops: CDR1 MNHGY, CDR2 SAAAGT. The CDR3 contains 14 residues. CDR3 bases: TGTGCCATCAGTGACTCCGTTCTGGGGGAGACCCAGTACTTC. It translates to CAISDSVLGETQYF.

The chain is built from TRBV10-2 and TRBJ2-1; 13 nucleotides match TRBD2. The CDR3 sequence is 15 residues long. CDR1 is WSHSY and CDR2 is SAAADI in the germline V gene. The ends lost 5 bases at V and 6 bases at J; junction bases unmatched: 4. The CDR3 sequence is CASSSGTSGVNEQFF. Here the CDR3 DNA reads TGCGCCAGCAGTTCCGGGACTAGCGGGGTCAATGAGCAGTTCTTC.

This clone has a handful of counts. The chain recombines TRBV6-8 with TRBJ2-1; perhaps TRBD2 as D (5 bases). The germline V gene has CDR1 MNHGY and CDR2 SAAAGT. The CDR3 is made up of 14 amino acids. Trimming shortened V by 6 bases and J by 8 bases, and 17 bases separated the two germline ends. In nucleotides, the CDR3 is TGTGCCAGCAGGGCAGAGGAGGCTCGGGATGAGCAGTTCTTC. It specifies CASRAEEARDEQFF.